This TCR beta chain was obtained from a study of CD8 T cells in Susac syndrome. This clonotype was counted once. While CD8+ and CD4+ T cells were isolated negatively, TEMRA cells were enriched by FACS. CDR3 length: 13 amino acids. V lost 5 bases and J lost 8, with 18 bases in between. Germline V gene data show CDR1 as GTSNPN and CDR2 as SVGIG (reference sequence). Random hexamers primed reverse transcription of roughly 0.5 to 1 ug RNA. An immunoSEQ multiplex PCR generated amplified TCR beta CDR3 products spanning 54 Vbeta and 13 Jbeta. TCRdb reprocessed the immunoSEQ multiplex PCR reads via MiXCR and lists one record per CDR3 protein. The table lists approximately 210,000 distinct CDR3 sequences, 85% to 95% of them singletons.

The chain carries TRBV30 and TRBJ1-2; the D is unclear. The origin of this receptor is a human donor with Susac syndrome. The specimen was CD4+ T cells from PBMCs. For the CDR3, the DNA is TGTGCCTGGGCATCCGAAGTGAAGGGAGGCTACACCTTC. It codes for CAWASEVKGGYTF.